A single sample gave rise to the 22 T cell receptor beta chains below, sequenced in a study of blood T cell repertoires in COVID-19. Here immunoSEQ multiplex PCR was the method, and the copy in TCRdb shows in-frame clones only, minus some. Of roughly 250,000 clones in the sample, about 80% were seen once. Sequencing was carried out using peripheral blood. All receptors come from a person aged 65-85 years with COVID-19, enrolled during active disease.

The chain employs TRBV6-5 and TRBJ1-1, with D hard to call. The CDR3 has 13 residues. The V and J ends lost 0 bases and 8 bases respectively, with 10 bases between them. Germline-derived CDR1 and CDR2 are MNHEY and SVGAGI. The CDR3 nucleotides read TGTGCCAGCAGTTACTCTCGGGGAAACGAAGCTTTCTTT. Encoded protein: CASSYSRGNEAFF.

This clone was counted at least ten times. The rearrangement links TRBV2 to TRBJ2-2; D is perhaps TRBD2 (5 bases). This CDR3 is 15 amino acids long. The V end was cut by 7 bases, the J end by 6 bases, with 18 bases between. In germline, CDR1 is SNHLY, CDR2 FYNNEI. The CDR3 DNA reads TGTGCCAGCAACCAACGGACTCGGGTATCCGGGGAGCTGTTTTTT. It specifies CASNQRTRVSGELFF.

This clone was detected a few times. This rearrangement joins TRBV24-1 to TRBJ2-5; D is perhaps TRBD2 (5 bases). Germline CDR1 reads KGHDR; CDR2 reads SFDVKD. The CDR3 is 15 amino acids. Trimming shortened V by 3 bases and J by 5 bases, and 15 bases separated the two germline ends. CDR3 DNA: TGTGCCACCAGTGATCCCCAGCCGGGGTCGGAGACCCAGTACTTC. Residues: CATSDPQPGSETQYF.

The chain is built from TRBV30 and TRBJ2-5, with a tentative D call TRBD2 (5 bases). This CDR3 has 12 amino acids. Germline V gene lookup returns CDR1 GTSNPN and CDR2 SVGIG (reference sequence). V was clipped by 2 bases and J by 1 base, with 5 bases between them. The CDR3 spells CAWSTSQETQYF. CDR3 bases: TGTGCCTGGAGTACTAGCCAAGAGACCCAGTACTTC. Using reference TRBV30 and TRBJ2-5 for the parts outside the CDR3, the full variable domain is SQTIHQWPATLVQPVGSPLSLECTVEGTSNPNLYWYRQAAGRGLQLLFYSVGIGQISSEVPQNLSASRPQDRQFILSSKKLLLSDSGFYLCAWSTSQETQYFGPGTRLLVL.

This clone was seen a single time. The chain is built from TRBV30 and TRBJ2-7; 8 bases agree with TRBD2. CDR3 length: 13 residues. Germline lookup yields CDR1 GTSNPN and CDR2 SVGIG (reference sequence). The V segment lost 6 bases and the J segment 4 bases; nucleotides outside the gene matches: 8. CDR3 DNA sequence: TGTGCCTGCTTAGCGGGAAGGGTTTACGAGCAGTACTTC. As protein: CACLAGRVYEQYF.

J is TRBJ2-7 and V is TRBV5-1, with 11 bases matching TRBD1. The J segment lost 4 bases and the V segment lost 0 bases, leaving 3 bases of the junction unmatched. The CDR3 is made up of 15 amino acids. Germline V gene lookup returns CDR1 SGHRS and CDR2 YFSETQ. CDR3 residues: CASSLDGTGGYEQYF. The CDR3 nucleotides are TGCGCCAGCAGCTTGGATGGGACAGGGGGTTACGAGCAGTACTTC.

The CDR3 nucleotides read TGCGCCAGCAGCCAAGACCGGACTAGCAAAGAGACCCAGTACTTC. This sequence encodes CASSQDRTSKETQYF. V gene TRBV4-1 combines with J gene TRBJ2-5; TRBD2 agrees at 8 bases. CDR3 length equals 15 residues. V dropped 0 bases and J dropped 3; count of bases not matched to a gene: 3. Germline V lookup: CDR1 MGHRA, CDR2 YSYEKL.

The rearrangement uses TRBV3-1 (or the pseudogene TRBV3-2) and TRBJ1-5, with 8 positions matching TRBD1. The V gene's germline CDR1 is LGHDT and CDR2 YNNKEL (reference sequence). The CDR3 totals 14 residues. Germline trimming cut 4 bases from V and 4 bases from J; bases unmatched to any gene: 3. The CDR3 loop reads CASSRGTGNQPQHF. The CDR3 coding sequence is TGTGCCAGCAGCCGAGGGACAGGTAATCAGCCCCAGCATTTT.

This rearrangement joins TRBV9 to TRBJ2-5; D is unresolved. CDR3 length equals 14 residues. Trimming left V 4 bases short and J 5 bases short, with 15 bases between. The germline gives CDR1 SGDLS, CDR2 YYNGEE. The CDR3 is CASSQPATSETQYF. In DNA form, the CDR3 reads TGTGCCAGCAGCCAACCCGCTACCTCGGAGACCCAGTACTTC.

The chain recombines TRBV11-3 with TRBJ2-2; 7 bases line up with TRBD2. Germline-derived CDR1 and CDR2 are SGHNT and YENEEA. The CDR3 is 14 amino acids. The junction had 7 bases not matched to a gene; V was cut back by 5 bases and J by 7 bases. CDR3 sequence reads: CASSPSGGGGELFF. The CDR3 DNA is TGTGCCAGCAGCCCATCCGGCGGGGGCGGGGAGCTGTTTTTT.

V gene TRBV30 combines with J gene TRBJ2-1, with D unclear. V lost 5 bases to trimming and J lost 0 bases, with 14 bases between them. The CDR3 loop spans 15 amino acids. Germline-derived CDR1 and CDR2 are GTSNPN and SVGIG (reference sequence). Here the CDR3 DNA reads TGTGCCTGGTGCCCCTTAGAGCCCTCCTACAATGAGCAGTTCTTC. Translation gives CAWCPLEPSYNEQFF.

The chain uses TRBV23-1 and TRBJ2-3, with D possibly being TRBD2 (7 bases). TRBV23-1 is treated as an ORF (open reading frame) with a function not yet certain. The CDR3 loop spans 18 amino acids. The germline V and J ends were trimmed by 0 bases and 1 base, with 17 bases remaining between them. CDR3 sequence reads: CASSQSRREGGCTDTQYF. In nucleotides, the CDR3 is TGCGCCAGCAGTCAATCTCGTAGGGAGGGGGGTTGCACAGATACGCAGTATTTT.

This chain uses TRBV12-5 with TRBJ2-3; 14 bases fit TRBD2. The CDR3 length is 18 residues. Trimming took 2 bases from V and 4 from J; bases not matched to a gene: 8. Per germline, CDR1 LGHNT and CDR2 FRNRAP. The CDR3 region is CASGLSRLAGGGPDTQYF. In DNA form, the CDR3 reads TGTGCTAGTGGTTTGTCCCGACTAGCGGGAGGGGGGCCAGATACGCAGTATTTT. The entire variable domain, with the rest obtained from reference TRBV12-5 and TRBJ2-3, is as follows: DARVTQTPRHKVTEMGQEVTMRCQPILGHNTVFWYRQTMMQGLELLAYFRNRAPLDDSGMPKDRFSAEMPDATLATLKIQPSEPRDSAVYFCASGLSRLAGGGPDTQYFGPGTRLTVL.

V gene TRBV5-6 combines with J gene TRBJ1-2, with 8 bases that match TRBD1. Germline V gene sequence: CDR1 SGHDT, CDR2 YYEEEE. Germline trimming cut 1 base from V and 8 bases from J; bases unmatched to any gene: 4. The CDR3 totals 13 residues. The DNA of the CDR3 is TGTGCCAGCAGCTTGATAGGGGACAGGGGCTACACCTTC. Translating it yields CASSLIGDRGYTF. The complete variable domain, with remaining parts taken from reference TRBV5-6 and TRBJ1-2, reads DAGVTQSPTHLIKTRGQQVTLRCSPKSGHDTVSWYQQALGQGPQFIFQYYEEEERQRGNFPDRFSGHQFPNYSSELNVNALLLGDSALYLCASSLIGDRGYTFGSGTRLTVV.

This chain joins TRBV3-1 (or the pseudogene TRBV3-2) and TRBJ1-2; TRBD1 matches 7 bases. Per germline, CDR1 LGHDT and CDR2 YNNKEL (reference sequence). V trimming: 6 bases; J trimming: 6 bases; junction bases outside the gene matches: 10. There are 14 residues in the CDR3. CDR3 in DNA: TGTGCCAGCAGACCCAGGGGGACATCGGATGGCTACACCTTC. It codes for CASRPRGTSDGYTF.

The genes are TRBV5-1 and TRBJ1-4; TRBD1 matches at 7 bases. V lost 0 bases and J lost 7; bases outside the gene matches: 3. The CDR3 runs to 14 residues. Germline CDR1 reads SGHRS; CDR2 reads YFSETQ. CDR3 sequence reads: CASSLGGQFEKLFF. The CDR3 DNA reads as TGCGCCAGCAGCTTGGGGGGACAGTTTGAAAAACTGTTTTTT.

The chain carries TRBV29-1 and TRBJ2-2, with D maybe TRBD2 (5 bases). Germline V gene sequence: CDR1 SQVTM, CDR2 ANQGSEA. The CDR3 has 13 amino acids. V lost 7 bases and J lost 0, with 9 bases in between. Here the CDR3 DNA reads TGCAGCGCCCGGGATTCGAACACCGGGGAGCTGTTTTTT. Its protein is CSARDSNTGELFF.

The J gene is TRBJ2-3, the V gene TRBV19, with TRBD2 matching 10 bases. The CDR3 extends over 17 amino acids. The germline CDR1 and CDR2 sequences are LNHDA and SQIVND (reference sequence). The J segment lost 1 base and the V segment lost 4 bases, leaving 8 bases of the junction unmatched. The CDR3 loop reads CASSRASGGAGTDTQYF. The CDR3 DNA reads as TGTGCCAGTAGTAGGGCTAGCGGGGGCGCCGGCACAGATACGCAGTATTTT.

This sequence joins TRBV7-2 and TRBJ2-1; no clear D. The V and J ends lost 5 bases and 4 bases respectively, with 15 bases between them. The CDR3 has 15 amino acids. Germline assignment: CDR1 SGHTA and CDR2 FQGNSA. Written as DNA, the CDR3 is TGTGCCAGCAGCCTACTCCCCAGGTCATACAATGAGCAGTTCTTC. It encodes CASSLLPRSYNEQFF.

V gene TRBV6-5 combines with J gene TRBJ2-5, with a weak D call TRBD1 (6 bases). V lost 5 bases, J lost 2 bases, and 12 bases lay in between. CDR1 and CDR2 (germline): MNHEY, SVGAGI. The CDR3 is 14 residues long. CDR3: CASSPYRAQETQYF. In DNA, the CDR3 is TGTGCCAGCAGTCCCTACAGGGCGCAAGAGACCCAGTACTTC.

The DNA of the CDR3 is TGTGCCAGCAGCCGCCTGGCCGGGAGTCTAGAGACCCAGTACTTC. Its translation: CASSRLAGSLETQYF. The gene calls are TRBV4-2 and TRBJ2-5; weak D call: TRBD2 (6 bases). The CDR3 consists of 15 residues. Trimming shortened V by 4 bases and J by 4 bases, and 16 bases separated the two germline ends. Germline-derived CDR1 and CDR2 are LGHNA and YNFKEQ.

In regard to this clone: Additional DNA sequences in this sample encode the identical CDR3. This chain joins TRBV11-3 and TRBJ2-1, with 7 bases identical to TRBD1. The germline V gene encodes CDR1 SGHNT and CDR2 YENEEA. The J segment lost 4 bases and the V segment lost 3 bases, leaving 3 bases of the junction unmatched. This CDR3 spans 14 amino acids. The CDR3 nucleotides read TGTGCCAGCAGCTTGACAGGGCAATACAATGAGCAGTTCTTC. Its translation: CASSLTGQYNEQFF.